These 4 T cell receptor beta chains share one sample of origin, sequenced in a study of T-cell memory formation after mild COVID-19. TCRdb called the 5' RACE reads again in MiXCR, with one record for every CDR3 protein. The sample comprises approximately 500,000 distinct CDR3 sequences, roughly 25% of which are singletons, and around 13% rests with the top ten. The sample comprised PBMCs or a T cell subset sorted from them (not recorded which). Source of these receptors: an adult woman who had mild COVID-19 (a few samples of this study predate the infection). Cell type and time point are not known.

The genes are TRBV7-6 and TRBJ2-5; 11 bases are shared with TRBD2. Per germline, CDR1 SGHVS and CDR2 FNYEAQ. CDR3 length equals 17 residues. With V trimmed by 3 bases and J by 3 bases, 9 bases remained unmatched. In DNA, the CDR3 is TGTGCCAGCAGCTTGCCTCCTAGCGGGGGGTTCAAAGAGACCCAGTACTTC. It specifies CASSLPPSGGFKETQYF.

This clonotype appeared a few times. V is TRBV7-2 and J is TRBJ2-7; 7 nucleotides line up with TRBD1. This CDR3 has 14 residues. After removal of 5 bases from V and 8 bases from J, the junction contained 12 bases not matched to a gene. The germline V gene has CDR1 SGHTA and CDR2 FQGNSA. CDR3 DNA sequence: TGTGCCAGCAGCCGCTCCCGGGACAGTTCGAAGCAGTACTTC. Translation gives CASSRSRDSSKQYF.

The chain is built from TRBV29-1 and TRBJ2-7, with 11 bases that match TRBD1. Trimming removed 5 bases from V and 1 base from J; junction bases left unmatched: 10. The length of the CDR3 is 16 residues. Germline V gives CDR1 SQVTM, CDR2 ANQGSEA. CDR3 nucleotides: TGCAGCGTTAAAGTATCCGGGACAGGGGGGTCCTACGAGCAGTACTTC. Its translation is CSVKVSGTGGSYEQYF.

This clonotype showed up many times. The V gene is TRBV5-1, the J gene TRBJ2-5; D assignment may be TRBD1 or TRBD2 (5 bases each). The CDR3 totals 15 residues. Trimming shortened V by 4 bases and J by 2 bases, and 15 bases separated the two germline ends. Germline CDR1 and CDR2: SGHRS and YFSETQ. The CDR3 is CASSGALGVQETQYF. The CDR3 DNA is TGCGCCAGCAGCGGGGCCCTGGGGGTTCAAGAGACCCAGTACTTC. The variable domain in full, with the rest retrieved from reference TRBV5-1 and TRBJ2-5, is KAGVTQTPRYLIKTRGQQVTLSCSPISGHRSVSWYQQTPGQGLQFLFEYFSETQRNKGNFPGRFSGRQFSNSRSEMNVSTLELGDSALYLCASSGALGVQETQYFGPGTRLLVL.